These 22 T cell receptor beta chains originate from one sample sequenced in a study of blood T cell repertoires in COVID-19. Using immunoSEQ multiplex PCR, the repertoire was profiled, and TCRdb retains in-frame clones only, with some absent. The table records about 280,000 clones, around 86% of them present only once. The sample was peripheral blood. These receptors originate from a woman between 25 and 40 years old with active or convalescent COVID-19.

The V and J genes are TRBV27 and TRBJ2-5; weak D call: TRBD1 (6 bases). The CDR3 loop spans 13 amino acids. From germline, CDR1 is MNHEY and CDR2 SMNVEV (reference sequence). V lost 2 bases and J lost 5, with 9 bases in between. The CDR3 nucleotides are TGTGCCAGCAGTTTAACAGGGTCGGAGACCCAGTACTTC. Translated: CASSLTGSETQYF.

This chain connects TRBV5-6 to TRBJ2-7; TRBD1 is a possible D gene (6 bases). The CDR3 contains 15 residues. Germline V gene sequence: CDR1 SGHDT, CDR2 YYEEEE. Between the trimmed V and J ends, which lost 1 base and 0 bases, there was a span of 11 bases. CDR3 protein: CASSLWGPLSYEQYF. The CDR3 DNA is TGTGCCAGCAGCTTGTGGGGGCCCCTCTCCTACGAGCAGTACTTC.

The CDR3 DNA reads as TGCGCCAGCAGCTTGGGGGACAGGGTTTACTCACCCCTCCACTTT. It translates to CASSLGDRVYSPLHF. The rearrangement uses TRBV5-1 and TRBJ1-6; 9 nucleotides align to TRBD1. Germline values: CDR1 SGHRS, CDR2 YFSETQ. J was trimmed by 10 bases and V by 0 bases; bases with no gene match: 5. The CDR3 has 15 residues.

The chain links TRBV5-6 to TRBJ2-5, with 8 bases lining up with TRBD2. The CDR3 length is 15 residues. With 2 bases clipped from V and 2 bases from J, the junction kept 5 bases outside the gene matches. The V gene's germline CDR1 is SGHDT and CDR2 YYEEEE. The CDR3: CASSLPGGRQETQYF. CDR3 sequence (DNA): TGTGCCAGCAGCTTACCGGGGGGGAGGCAAGAGACCCAGTACTTC. The full variable domain, with the rest looked up from reference TRBV5-6 and TRBJ2-5, is DAGVTQSPTHLIKTRGQQVTLRCSPKSGHDTVSWYQQALGQGPQFIFQYYEEEERQRGNFPDRFSGHQFPNYSSELNVNALLLGDSALYLCASSLPGGRQETQYFGPGTRLLVL.

V and J are TRBV10-3 and TRBJ2-7; TRBD1 agrees at 11 bases. V trimming: 2 bases; J trimming: 9 bases; junction bases outside the gene matches: 9. The CDR3 extends over 15 amino acids. Germline CDR1 ENHRY, CDR2 SYGVKD. The CDR3 protein is CAISEPRTGGAVQYF. DNA for the CDR3: TGTGCCATCAGTGAGCCCCGGACAGGGGGCGCCGTGCAGTACTTC.

This clone was found once. The J gene is TRBJ2-1, the V gene TRBV30; possibly TRBD1 for D (6 bases). This CDR3 is 12 amino acids long. Germline-derived CDR1 and CDR2 are GTSNPN and SVGIG (reference sequence). Deletions cut 0 bases from V and 11 bases from J, with 11 bases between. Here the CDR3 reads CAWSVLDRKQFF. In DNA form, the CDR3 reads TGTGCCTGGAGTGTCCTCGACAGGAAGCAGTTCTTC.

The J gene is TRBJ1-2, the V gene TRBV12-3 or TRBV12-4; D gene uncertain. The CDR3 spans 13 residues. V lost 3 bases and J 6 bases, leaving 11 bases between the germline ends. The CDR3 DNA reads as TGTGCCAGCAGTTTCCTGGGCCCTGATGGCTACACCTTC. As protein: CASSFLGPDGYTF.

The chain links TRBV5-1 to TRBJ1-2; 9 bases match TRBD1. The CDR3 spans 14 residues. Germline values: CDR1 SGHRS, CDR2 YFSETQ. With V trimmed by 4 bases and J by 3 bases, 4 bases remained unmatched. The CDR3 spells CASSTGQGDYGYTF. The CDR3, as DNA: TGCGCCAGCAGCACGGGACAGGGTGACTATGGCTACACCTTC.

This clone was observed a single time. This chain joins TRBV9 and TRBJ2-2; 11 nucleotides align to TRBD2. V shed 2 bases and J 6 bases; nucleotides not matched to a gene: 3. CDR3 length: 15 amino acids. The germline gives CDR1 SGDLS, CDR2 YYNGEE. The CDR3 loop is CASSVSGGASGELFF. For the CDR3, the DNA is TGTGCCAGCAGCGTTAGCGGGGGGGCTTCCGGGGAGCTGTTTTTT.

This chain joins TRBV27 and TRBJ2-2; 9 bases match TRBD1. The CDR3 totals 17 residues. V shed 6 bases and J 2 bases; nucleotides not matched to a gene: 10. CDR1 and CDR2 from the germline V gene are MNHEY and SMNVEV (reference sequence). The CDR3 region has the DNA TGTGCCAGCAGGCTCACTGGGACAGGGCTCAACACCGGGGAGCTGTTTTTT. Amino acids: CASRLTGTGLNTGELFF.

The V gene is TRBV3-1 (or the pseudogene TRBV3-2), the J gene TRBJ2-5; 7 nucleotides line up with TRBD1. This CDR3 is 15 amino acids long. Per the germline V gene, CDR1 is LGHDT and CDR2 is YNNKEL (reference sequence). After removal of 2 bases from V and 5 bases from J, the junction contained 8 bases not matched to a gene. This CDR3 reads CASSQRKGAGETQYF. The CDR3 nucleotides are TGTGCCAGCAGCCAACGTAAGGGGGCCGGGGAGACCCAGTACTTC.

This chain links TRBV7-9 with TRBJ2-3; 9 bases match TRBD1. The CDR3 totals 14 residues. Germline values: CDR1 SEHNR, CDR2 FQNEAQ (reference sequence). J lost 4 bases, V lost 5 bases, and 4 bases had no gene match. The CDR3 sequence is CASSLQGAADTQYF. CDR3 bases: TGTGCCAGCAGCCTACAGGGGGCGGCAGATACGCAGTATTTT.

The genes are TRBV6-5 and TRBJ1-1; 8 bases match TRBD1. With 5 bases clipped from V and 9 bases from J, the junction kept 8 bases outside the gene matches. Germline V gene lookup returns CDR1 MNHEY and CDR2 SVGAGI. This CDR3 contains 13 residues. CDR3 amino acids: CASSHNRGAKAFF. The CDR3 bases are TGTGCCAGCAGTCACAACAGGGGGGCAAAAGCTTTCTTT.

The chain couples TRBV5-1 to TRBJ2-3; D may be TRBD2 (6 bases). Per the germline V gene, CDR1 is SGHRS and CDR2 is YFSETQ. Trimming pared 3 bases from V and 1 base from J, leaving 9 bases between. The CDR3 totals 14 residues. CDR3 nucleotides: TGCGCCAGCAGCTGGGCTAGCGGCACAGATACGCAGTATTTT. Amino acids: CASSWASGTDTQYF.

The chain carries TRBV2 and TRBJ1-5; 8 bases are a match to TRBD1. Per the germline V gene, CDR1 is SNHLY and CDR2 is FYNNEI. The CDR3 runs 14 residues. Unmatched junction bases numbered 6, after V lost 8 bases and J lost 3 bases. As DNA, the CDR3 is TGTGCCAGCCGTGGGACAGGCCTCAATCAGCCCCAGCATTTT. Translated: CASRGTGLNQPQHF.

The chain carries TRBV5-4 and TRBJ2-7; 10 nucleotides align to TRBD1. The CDR3 has 15 residues. The V gene end was trimmed by 3 bases and the J gene end by 5 bases; junction bases not matched to a gene: 8. In germline, CDR1 is SGHNT, CDR2 YYREEE (reference sequence). CDR3 in DNA: TGTGCCAGCAGCTGGGACAGGGGAAAGAGTCACGAGCAGTACTTC. This translates into CASSWDRGKSHEQYF.

The J gene is TRBJ2-1, the V gene TRBV5-1, with 9 bases identical to TRBD1. The CDR3 extends over 13 amino acids. V was clipped by 1 base and J by 10 bases; unmatched bases: 3. Germline CDR1 reads SGHRS; CDR2 reads YFSETQ. The CDR3 reads CASSLPQGAEQFF. The CDR3 DNA reads TGCGCCAGCAGCTTGCCACAGGGGGCAGAGCAGTTCTTC.

A note on this clone: The junction differs from germline at one of its ends, possibly a read error. The gene calls are TRBV6-1 and TRBJ1-5; 8 bases align to TRBD1. Germline CDR1 MNHNS, CDR2 SASEGT. CDR3 length: 13 residues. In nucleotides, the CDR3 is TGTGCCAGCAGTGATGGACAGGGTGGGTTCGGGAATTTT. This sequence encodes CASSDGQGGFGNF.

The CDR3: CASSLDTGKYEQYF. In nucleotides, the CDR3 is TGCGCCAGCAGCTTGGACACGGGGAAATACGAGCAGTACTTC. V is TRBV5-1 and J is TRBJ2-7, with D possibly being TRBD2 (5 bases). CDR1 SGHRS and CDR2 YFSETQ come from the germline V gene. This CDR3 comprises 14 residues. The V and J ends lost 0 bases and 4 bases respectively, with 11 bases between them.

The chain recombines TRBV30 with TRBJ1-5; D might be TRBD1 (6 bases). With 3 bases removed from V and 7 bases from J, the gap between germline ends came to 19 bases. CDR1 GTSNPN and CDR2 SVGIG come from the germline V gene (reference sequence). CDR3 length: 15 residues. The CDR3 region is CAWSLRGGAGQPQHF. The DNA for the CDR3 is TGTGCCTGGAGCCTCCGGGGGGGCGCAGGCCAGCCCCAGCATTTT.

CDR3 residues: CASSFQNYGYTF. The CDR3 nucleotides are TGTGCCAGCAGTTTCCAGAACTATGGCTACACCTTC. The V call is TRBV28, the J call TRBJ1-2; D remains ambiguous. This CDR3 has 12 amino acids. Germline V gives CDR1 MDHEN, CDR2 SYDVKM. Trimming cost V 3 bases and J 2 bases, with 4 bases left between them.

CDR3 protein: CASSIHSVGGGRADTQYF. The CDR3 nucleotides are TGTGCCAGTAGTATCCACTCTGTAGGGGGGGGCAGGGCAGATACGCAGTATTTT. V is TRBV19 and J is TRBJ2-3; D possibly corresponds to TRBD2 (7 bases). V lost 3 bases and J 4 bases, leaving 23 bases between the germline ends. The germline gives CDR1 LNHDA, CDR2 SQIVND (reference sequence). The CDR3 is made up of 18 amino acids.